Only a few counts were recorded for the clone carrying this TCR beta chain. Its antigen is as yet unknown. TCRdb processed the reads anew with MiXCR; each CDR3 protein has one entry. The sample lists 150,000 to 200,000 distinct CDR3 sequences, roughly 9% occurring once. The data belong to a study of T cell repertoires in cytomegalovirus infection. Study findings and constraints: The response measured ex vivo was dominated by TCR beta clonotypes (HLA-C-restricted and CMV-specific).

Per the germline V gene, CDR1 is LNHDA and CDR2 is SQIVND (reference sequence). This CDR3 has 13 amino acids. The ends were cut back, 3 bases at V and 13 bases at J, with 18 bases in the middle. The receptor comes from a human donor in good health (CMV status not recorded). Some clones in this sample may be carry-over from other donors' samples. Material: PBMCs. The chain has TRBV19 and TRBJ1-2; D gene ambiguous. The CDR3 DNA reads TGTGCCAGTAGTATCGAGGAAAGGACCGTAACCACCTTC. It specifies CASSIEERTVTTF.